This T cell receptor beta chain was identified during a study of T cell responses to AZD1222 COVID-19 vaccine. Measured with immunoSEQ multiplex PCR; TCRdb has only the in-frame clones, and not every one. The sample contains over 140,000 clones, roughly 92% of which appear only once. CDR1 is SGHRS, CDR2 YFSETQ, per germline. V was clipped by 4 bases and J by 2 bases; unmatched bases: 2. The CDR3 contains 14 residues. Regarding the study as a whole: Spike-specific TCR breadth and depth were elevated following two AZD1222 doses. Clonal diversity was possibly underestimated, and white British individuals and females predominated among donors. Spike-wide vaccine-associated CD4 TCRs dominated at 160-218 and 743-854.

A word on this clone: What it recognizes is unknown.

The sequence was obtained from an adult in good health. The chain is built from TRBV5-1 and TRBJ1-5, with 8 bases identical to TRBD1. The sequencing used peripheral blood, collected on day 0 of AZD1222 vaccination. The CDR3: CASSPGQGNQPQHF. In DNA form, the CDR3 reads TGCGCCAGCAGCCCGGGACAGGGCAATCAGCCCCAGCATTTT.